This is a list of T cell receptor gamma chains from one sample in a study of γδ T cells in repeated Plasmodium falciparum infection. TCRdb re-analyzed the multiplex PCR reads via CATT. The sample has 25,000 to 35,000 gamma-chain clones, almost 1.5% seen once; the top ten hold less than 20%. The sequencing input was gamma-delta T cells from blood. Every receptor here comes from a pool of human donors (malaria-infected and uninfected, not separated). Both conserved end residues are part of each CDR3. Each record gives: CDR3 protein, CDR3 DNA, V gene, clone size, J gene. Sizes are listed as how often the clone was seen (once, few, many) or a class if it is expanded.

CATWEHKKLF	TGTGCCACCTGGGAGCATAAGAAACTCTTT	TRGV4	medium-sized	TRGJ1/TRGJ2
CALWEVQRELGKKIKVF	TGTGCCTTGTGGGAGGTGCAACGAGAGTTGGGCAAAAAAATCAAGGTATTT	TRGV9	many	TRGJP
CATWSTGYTTGWFKIF	TGTGCCACCTGGTCTACGGGATATACCACTGGTTGGTTCAAGATATTT	TRGV4	many	TRGJP1
CATWDRGKKLF	TGTGCCACCTGGGACAGGGGAAAGAAACTCTTT	TRGV3	medium-sized	TRGJ1/TRGJ2
CATWDRGSSDWIKTF	TGTGCCACCTGGGACCGGGGTAGTAGTGATTGGATCAAGACGTTT	TRGV2	many	TRGJP2
CATWDRPWDYKKLF	TGTGCCACCTGGGACAGGCCGTGGGATTATAAGAAACTCTTT	TRGV3	many	TRGJ1/TRGJ2
CATWDRPPGYKKLF	TGTGCCACCTGGGACAGGCCCCCGGGGTATAAGAAACTCTTT	TRGV5	many	TRGJ1/TRGJ2
CATWDSPRDVYKKLF	TGTGCCACCTGGGATAGCCCCAGGGATGTTTATAAGAAACTCTTT	TRGV8	many	TRGJ1/TRGJ2
CATWDLDYYKKLF	TGTGCCACCTGGGATTTGGATTATTATAAGAAACTCTTT	TRGV8	many	TRGJ1/TRGJ2
CATWDGYYKKLF	TGTGCCACCTGGGACGGGTATTATAAGAAACTCTTT	TRGV2	medium-sized	TRGJ1/TRGJ2
CALWEVREKLF	TGTGCCTTGTGGGAGGTGCGGGAGAAACTCTTT	TRGV9	medium-sized	TRGJ1/TRGJ2
CALWEVFAYWDKKLF	TGTGCCTTGTGGGAGGTGTTTGCTTATTGGGATAAGAAACTCTTT	TRGV9	many	TRGJ1/TRGJ2
CATWDPVLYYKKLF	TGTGCCACCTGGGACCCCGTCCTTTATTATAAGAAACTCTTT	TRGV2	many	TRGJ1/TRGJ2
CATWDRYYYKKLF	TGTGCCACCTGGGACCGATATTATTATAAGAAACTCTTT	TRGV3	many	TRGJ1/TRGJ2
CATWDRATGWFKIF	TGTGCCACCTGGGATAGGGCCACTGGTTGGTTCAAGATATTT	TRGV8	many	TRGJP1
CATWDGRYYKKLF	TGTGCCACCTGGGATGGCCGTTATTATAAGAAACTCTTT	TRGV4	medium-sized	TRGJ1/TRGJ2
CALYPNYYKKLF	TGTGCCTTGTATCCGAATTATTATAAGAAACTCTTT	TRGV9	large	TRGJ1/TRGJ2
CALWENLTGWFKIF	TGTGCCTTGTGGGAGAACCTCACTGGTTGGTTCAAGATATTT	TRGV9	medium-sized	TRGJP1
CALWEGEQELGKKIKVF	TGTGCCTTGTGGGAGGGCGAACAAGAGTTGGGCAAAAAAATCAAGGTATTT	TRGV9	many	TRGJP
CATWPQGGYYKKLF	TGTGCCACCTGGCCCCAGGGGGGTTATTATAAGAAACTCTTT	TRGV8	many	TRGJ1/TRGJ2
CALWDRIRELGKKIKVF	TGTGCCTTGTGGGACCGAATCAGAGAGTTGGGCAAAAAAATCAAGGTATTT	TRGV9	medium-sized	TRGJP
CATWDGLSTPGDTTGWFKIF	TGTGCCACCTGGGACGGGCTTTCCACCCCCGGAGATACCACTGGTTGGTTCAAGATATTT	TRGV2	many	TRGJP1
CALWEARGGYKKLF	TGTGCCTTGTGGGAGGCCCGGGGGGGATATAAGAAACTCTTT	TRGV9	many	TRGJ1/TRGJ2
CATWDRLVLEKLF	TGTGCCACCTGGGACCGACTAGTCTTGGAGAAACTCTTT	TRGV4	many	TRGJ1/TRGJ2
CATWDAAKGDWIKTF	TGTGCCACCTGGGACGCCGCTAAGGGTGATTGGATCAAGACGTTT	TRGV2	many	TRGJP2
CATWDGQKYKKLF	TGTGCCACCTGGGACGGGCAAAAATATAAGAAACTCTTT	TRGV2	many	TRGJ1/TRGJ2
CATWDRPHWIKTF	TGTGCCACCTGGGACAGGCCCCATTGGATCAAGACGTTT	TRGV5	many	TRGJP2
CALWARPGKKLF	TGTGCCTTGTGGGCCCGCCCGGGCAAGAAACTCTTT	TRGV9	medium-sized	TRGJ1/TRGJ2
CATWDGPSIYKKLF	TGTGCCACCTGGGATGGGCCTTCTATTTATAAGAAACTCTTT	TRGV4	many	TRGJ1/TRGJ2
CATWDRRLGKKLF	TGTGCCACCTGGGACAGGCGCCTTGGTAAGAAACTCTTT	TRGV5	many	TRGJ1/TRGJ2
CATWYTSDWIKTF	TGTGCCACCTGGTATACCTCTGATTGGATCAAGACGTTT	TRGV3	many	TRGJP2
CATWDPSNYKKLF	TGTGCCACCTGGGATCCGTCGAATTATAAGAAACTCTTT	TRGV8	many	TRGJ1/TRGJ2
CATWDGHRDYKKLF	TGTGCCACCTGGGACGGGCATAGGGATTATAAGAAACTCTTT	TRGV2	many	TRGJ1/TRGJ2
CALWEAKQELGKKIKVF	TGTGCCTTGTGGGAGGCAAAACAAGAGTTGGGCAAAAAAATCAAGGTATTT	TRGV9	large	TRGJP
CATWDGPGYKKLF	TGTGCCACCTGGGATGGGCCGGGTTATAAGAAACTCTTT	TRGV4	many	TRGJ1/TRGJ2
CALWVIEELGKKIKVF	TGTGCCTTGTGGGTGATAGAAGAGTTGGGCAAAAAAATCAAGGTATTT	TRGV9	many	TRGJP
CATWDSKKLF	TGTGCCACCTGGGACAGTAAGAAACTCTTT	TRGV3	many	TRGJ1/TRGJ2
CALWEVVDYYKKLF	TGTGCCTTGTGGGAGGTAGTGGATTATTATAAGAAACTCTTT	TRGV9	medium-sized	TRGJ1/TRGJ2
CATWDSPHEYKKLF	TGTGCCACCTGGGACAGCCCGCATGAATATAAGAAACTCTTT	TRGV3	many	TRGJ1/TRGJ2
CATWDGLYYKKLF	TGTGCCACCTGGGACGGGCTGTATTATAAGAAACTCTTT	TRGV2	many	TRGJ1/TRGJ2
CALWELGKKIKVF	TGTGCCTTGTGGGAGTTGGGCAAAAAAATCAAGGTATTT	TRGV9	large	TRGJP
CATWDRSRATKKLF	TGTGCCACCTGGGATAGGTCCCGGGCGACTAAGAAACTCTTT	TRGV8	few	TRGJ1/TRGJ2
CATWDRPFYKKLF	TGTGCCACCTGGGACAGGCCCTTTTATAAGAAACTCTTT	TRGV3	medium-sized	TRGJ1/TRGJ2
CATWDGRLYKKLF	TGTGCCACCTGGGATGGGCGGCTTTATAAGAAACTCTTT	TRGV4	medium-sized	TRGJ1/TRGJ2
CATWDGLDTLYYKKLF	TGTGCCACCTGGGACGGGCTAGATACTCTTTATTATAAGAAACTCTTT	TRGV2	many	TRGJ1/TRGJ2
CALWTNYYKKLF	TGTGCCTTGTGGACCAATTATTATAAGAAACTCTTT	TRGV9	medium-sized	TRGJ1/TRGJ2
CATWDRTLNYYKKLF	TGTGCCACCTGGGACAGAACTTTGAATTATTATAAGAAACTCTTT	TRGV3	many	TRGJ1/TRGJ2
CATWDRREGYKKLF	TGTGCCACCTGGGACAGGCGAGAGGGGTATAAGAAACTCTTT	TRGV3	many	TRGJ1/TRGJ2
CATWEGSYKKLF	TGTGCCACCTGGGAGGGTAGTTATAAGAAACTCTTT	TRGV4	many	TRGJ1/TRGJ2
CATWDGPKKLF	TGTGCCACCTGGGATGGACCGAAGAAACTCTTT	TRGV4	many	TRGJ1/TRGJ2
CALWEVLYYKKLF	TGTGCCTTGTGGGAGGTGCTTTATTATAAGAAACTCTTT	TRGV9	medium-sized	TRGJ1/TRGJ2
CATWALAPNTGWFKIF	TGTGCCACCTGGGCCCTCGCACCCAACACTGGTTGGTTCAAGATATTT	TRGV8	many	TRGJP1
CALWEVPKSGKKIKVF	TGTGCCTTGTGGGAGGTGCCAAAGTCGGGCAAAAAAATCAAGGTATTT	TRGV9	many	TRGJP
CATWDRRYTTGWFKIF	TGTGCCACCTGGGACAGGAGGTATACCACTGGTTGGTTCAAGATATTT	TRGV3	many	TRGJP1
CATWGTNYYKKLF	TGTGCCACCTGGGGAACGAATTATTATAAGAAACTCTTT	TRGV4	many	TRGJ1/TRGJ2
CATWDKKKKLF	TGTGCCACCTGGGACAAGAAAAAGAAACTCTTT	TRGV3	medium-sized	TRGJ1/TRGJ2
CATWDDHYKKLF	TGTGCCACCTGGGACGACCATTATAAGAAACTCTTT	TRGV2	many	TRGJ1/TRGJ2
CATWDSGYKKLF	TGTGCCACCTGGGATTCGGGGTATAAGAAACTCTTT	TRGV8	many	TRGJ1/TRGJ2